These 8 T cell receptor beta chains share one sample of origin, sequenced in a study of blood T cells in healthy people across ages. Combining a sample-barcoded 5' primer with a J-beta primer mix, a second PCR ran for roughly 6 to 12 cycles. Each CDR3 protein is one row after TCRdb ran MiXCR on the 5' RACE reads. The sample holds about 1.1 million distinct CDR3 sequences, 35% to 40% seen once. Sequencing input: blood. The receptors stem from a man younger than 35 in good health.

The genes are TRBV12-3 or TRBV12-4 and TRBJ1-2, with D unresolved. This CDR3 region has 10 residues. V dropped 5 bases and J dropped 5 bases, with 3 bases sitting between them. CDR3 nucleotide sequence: TGTGCCAGCAGTGTATATGGCTACACCTTC. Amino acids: CASSVYGYTF.

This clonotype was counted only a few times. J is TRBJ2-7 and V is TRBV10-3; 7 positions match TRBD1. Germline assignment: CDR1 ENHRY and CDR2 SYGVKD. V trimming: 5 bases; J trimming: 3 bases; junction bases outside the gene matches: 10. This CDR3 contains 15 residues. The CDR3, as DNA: TGTGCCATCAGTCCGGACAGGACGTTCAACTACGAGCAGTACTTC. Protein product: CAISPDRTFNYEQYF.

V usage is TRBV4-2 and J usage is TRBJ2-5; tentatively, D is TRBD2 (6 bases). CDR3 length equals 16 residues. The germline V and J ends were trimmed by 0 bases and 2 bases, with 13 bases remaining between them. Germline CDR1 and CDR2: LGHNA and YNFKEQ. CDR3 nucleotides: TGTGCCAGCAGCCAAGATGGTGGGACTCCACAAGAGACCCAGTACTTC. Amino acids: CASSQDGGTPQETQYF.

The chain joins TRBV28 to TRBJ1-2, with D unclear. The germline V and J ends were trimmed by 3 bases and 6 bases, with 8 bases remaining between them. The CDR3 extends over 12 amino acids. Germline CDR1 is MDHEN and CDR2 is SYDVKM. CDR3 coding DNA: TGTGCCAGCAGTTTCGGGGTGGATGGCTACACCTTC. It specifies CASSFGVDGYTF.

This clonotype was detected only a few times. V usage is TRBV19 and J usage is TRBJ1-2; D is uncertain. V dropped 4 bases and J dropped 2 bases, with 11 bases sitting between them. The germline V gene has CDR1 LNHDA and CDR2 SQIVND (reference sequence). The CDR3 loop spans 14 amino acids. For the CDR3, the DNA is TGTGCCAGTAGTACGCTCAGCAGCAACTATGGCTACACCTTC. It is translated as CASSTLSSNYGYTF.

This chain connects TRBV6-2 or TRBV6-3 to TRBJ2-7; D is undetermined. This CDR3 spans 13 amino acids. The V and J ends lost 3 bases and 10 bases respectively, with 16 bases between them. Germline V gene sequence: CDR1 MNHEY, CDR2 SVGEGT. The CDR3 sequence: CASSYWSHQPQYF. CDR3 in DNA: TGTGCCAGCAGTTATTGGAGCCATCAGCCCCAGTACTTC.

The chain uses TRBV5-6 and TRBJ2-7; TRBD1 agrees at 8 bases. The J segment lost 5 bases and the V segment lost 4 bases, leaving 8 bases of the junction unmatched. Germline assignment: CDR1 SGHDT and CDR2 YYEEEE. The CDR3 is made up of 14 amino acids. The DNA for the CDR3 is TGTGCCAGCAGCGTACAGGGGGTAAGGCACGAGCAGTACTTC. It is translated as CASSVQGVRHEQYF.

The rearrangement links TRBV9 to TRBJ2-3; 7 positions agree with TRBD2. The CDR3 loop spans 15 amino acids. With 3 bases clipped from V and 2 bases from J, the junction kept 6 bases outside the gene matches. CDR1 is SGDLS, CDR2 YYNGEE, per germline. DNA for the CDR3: TGTGCCAGCAGCGCCCCGGGGGGTACCACAGATACGCAGTATTTT. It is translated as CASSAPGGTTDTQYF.